The clone carrying this TCR beta chain has ten or more counts. Researchers amplified the TCR beta CDR3 regions from RNA transcripts. RT-PCR in the first round (using the HTBI primer set) targeted the TCR CDR3. TCRdb analysed the multiplex PCR reads with MiXCR anew, one entry per CDR3 protein. This sample has 730,000 or so distinct CDR3 sequences, with 18% found just once. This entry comes from a study of T cells in Graves' hyperthyroidism and ophthalmopathy. After removal of 4 bases from V and 7 bases from J, the junction contained 10 bases not matched to a gene. Looked up from germline, CDR1 is SGHAT and CDR2 is FQNNGV. CDR3 length: 17 amino acids.

The genes are TRBV11-2 and TRBJ2-1; 13 nucleotides match TRBD2. This receptor was identified in a woman aged 50 to 60 with Graves' hyperthyroidism that later progressed to Graves' ophthalmopathy. Sequences were obtained from blood. CDR3 DNA sequence: TGTGCCAGCAGCTATCGGACTAGCGGGGGTTTTCGGAATGAGCAGTTCTTC. Its protein is CASSYRTSGGFRNEQFF.